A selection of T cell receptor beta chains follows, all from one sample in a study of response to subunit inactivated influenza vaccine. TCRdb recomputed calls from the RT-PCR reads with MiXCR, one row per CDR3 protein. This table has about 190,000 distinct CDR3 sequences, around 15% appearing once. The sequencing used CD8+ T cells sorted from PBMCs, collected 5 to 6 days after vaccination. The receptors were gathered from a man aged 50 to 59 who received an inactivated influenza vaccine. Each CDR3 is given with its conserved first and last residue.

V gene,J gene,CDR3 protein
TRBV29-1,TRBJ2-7,CSVAPGTGTYEQYF
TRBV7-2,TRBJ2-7,CASSLQSGTGVTYEQYF
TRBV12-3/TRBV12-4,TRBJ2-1,CARGTGPYNEQFF
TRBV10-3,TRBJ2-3,CAISEPVTTSGDPTDTQYF
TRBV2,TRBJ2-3,CAICLVEMGHNTDTQYF
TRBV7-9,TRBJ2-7,CASSLTPYEQYF
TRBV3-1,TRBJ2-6,CASSRILAGGFSGANVLTF
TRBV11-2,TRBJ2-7,CASSLGSGQAFYEQYF
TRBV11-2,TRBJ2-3,CASSLGTPTDTQYF
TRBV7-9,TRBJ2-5,CASSPGQGIGETQYF
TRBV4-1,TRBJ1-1,CASSPGGAAMNTEAFF
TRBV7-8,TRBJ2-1,CASSEGAGRRTIVNEQFF
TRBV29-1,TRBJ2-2,CSAPGENTGELFF
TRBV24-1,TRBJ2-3,CATSDGTSGDFTDTQYF
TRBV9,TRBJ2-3,CASSIGGGPDTQYF
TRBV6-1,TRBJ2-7,CASSRSRQGAAYEQYF
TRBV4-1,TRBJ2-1,CASSQVGGYNEQFF
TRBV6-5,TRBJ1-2,CASTGSNYGYTF
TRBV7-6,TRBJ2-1,CASSLSPAGRAQSSYNEQFF
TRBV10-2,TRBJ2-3,CASSKAGITDTQYF
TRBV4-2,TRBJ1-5,CASSQDLQGAQPQHF
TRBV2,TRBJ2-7,CASSEPAGSYEQYF